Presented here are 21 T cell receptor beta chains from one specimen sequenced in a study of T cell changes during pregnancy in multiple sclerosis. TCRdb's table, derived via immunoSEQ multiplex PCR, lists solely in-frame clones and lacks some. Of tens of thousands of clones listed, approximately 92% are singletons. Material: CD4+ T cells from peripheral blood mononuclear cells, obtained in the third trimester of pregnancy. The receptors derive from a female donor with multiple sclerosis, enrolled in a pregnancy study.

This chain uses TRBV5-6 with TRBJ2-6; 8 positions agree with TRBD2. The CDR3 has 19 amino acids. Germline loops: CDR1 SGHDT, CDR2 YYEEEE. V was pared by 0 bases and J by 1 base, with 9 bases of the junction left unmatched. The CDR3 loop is CASSLGPPGGRSGANVLTF. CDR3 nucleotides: TGTGCCAGCAGCTTGGGGCCCCCTGGCGGGAGGTCTGGGGCCAACGTCCTGACTTTC.

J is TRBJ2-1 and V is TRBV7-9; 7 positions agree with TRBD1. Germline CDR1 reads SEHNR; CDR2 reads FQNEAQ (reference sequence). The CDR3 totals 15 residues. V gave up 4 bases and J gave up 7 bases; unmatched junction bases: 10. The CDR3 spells CASSYHTGVRNEQFF. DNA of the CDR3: TGTGCCAGCAGCTACCACACAGGGGTACGGAATGAGCAGTTCTTC.

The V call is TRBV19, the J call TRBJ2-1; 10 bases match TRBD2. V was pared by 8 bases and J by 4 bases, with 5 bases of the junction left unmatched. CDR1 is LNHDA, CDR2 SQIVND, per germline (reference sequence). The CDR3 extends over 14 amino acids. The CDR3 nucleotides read TGTGCCAGTTCCTTAGCGGGAGGTTACAATGAGCAGTTCTTC. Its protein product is CASSLAGGYNEQFF.

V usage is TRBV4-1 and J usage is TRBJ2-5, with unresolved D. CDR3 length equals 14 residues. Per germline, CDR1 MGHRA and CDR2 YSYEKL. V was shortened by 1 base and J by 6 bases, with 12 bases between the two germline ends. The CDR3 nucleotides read TGCGCCAGCAGCCAAGGTGCGAGCCTCCAGACCCAGTACTTC. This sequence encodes CASSQGASLQTQYF.

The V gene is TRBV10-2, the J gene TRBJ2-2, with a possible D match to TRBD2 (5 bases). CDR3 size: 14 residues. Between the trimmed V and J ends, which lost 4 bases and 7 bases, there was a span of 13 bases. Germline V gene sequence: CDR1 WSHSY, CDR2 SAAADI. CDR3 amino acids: CASSVETGNGELFF. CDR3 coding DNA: TGCGCCAGCAGTGTGGAGACGGGGAACGGGGAGCTGTTTTTT.

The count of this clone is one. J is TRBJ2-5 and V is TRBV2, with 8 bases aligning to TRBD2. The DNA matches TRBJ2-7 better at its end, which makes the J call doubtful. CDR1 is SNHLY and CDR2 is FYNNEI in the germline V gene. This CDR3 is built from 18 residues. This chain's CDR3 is CASSEAGILAGHSYEQYF. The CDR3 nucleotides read TGTGCCAGCAGTGAAGCTGGGATTCTAGCGGGTCACTCCTACGAGCAGTACTTC.

CDR3 in DNA: TGTGCCAGCAGCGTAGTGGGACTAGCTACCACCGGGGAGCTGTTTTTT. Translated, it gives CASSVVGLATTGELFF. This sequence joins TRBV9 and TRBJ2-2; 9 bases fit TRBD2. This CDR3 comprises 16 residues. Trimming took 0 bases from V and 4 from J; bases not matched to a gene: 4. Germline values: CDR1 SGDLS, CDR2 YYNGEE. Variable domain in full (rest from reference TRBV9 and TRBJ2-2): DSGVTQTPKHLITATGQRVTLRCSPRSGDLSVYWYQQSLDQGLQFLIQYYNGEERAKGNILERFSAQQFPDLHSELNLSSLELGDSALYFCASSVVGLATTGELFFGEGSRLTVL.

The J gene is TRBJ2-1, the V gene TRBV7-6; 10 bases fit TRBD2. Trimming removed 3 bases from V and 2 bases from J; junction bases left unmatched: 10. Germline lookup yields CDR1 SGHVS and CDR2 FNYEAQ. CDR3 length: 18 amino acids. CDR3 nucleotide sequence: TGTGCCAGCAGCTTCCGGGGGGGAAGCGGGAGGGCCTACAATGAGCAGTTCTTC. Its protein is CASSFRGGSGRAYNEQFF.

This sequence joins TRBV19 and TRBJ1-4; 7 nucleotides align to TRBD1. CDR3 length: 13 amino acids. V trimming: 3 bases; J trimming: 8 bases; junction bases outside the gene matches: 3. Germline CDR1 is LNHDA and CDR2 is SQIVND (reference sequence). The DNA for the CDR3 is TGTGCCAGTAGTATTAACAGGGGAGAAAAACTGTTTTTT. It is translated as CASSINRGEKLFF.

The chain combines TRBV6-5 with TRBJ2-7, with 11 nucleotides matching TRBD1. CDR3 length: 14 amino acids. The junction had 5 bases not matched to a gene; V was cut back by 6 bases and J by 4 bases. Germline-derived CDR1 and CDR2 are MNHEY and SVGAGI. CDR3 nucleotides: TGTGCCAGCAGCACGGACAGGGGGCAATACGAGCAGTACTTC. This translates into CASSTDRGQYEQYF.

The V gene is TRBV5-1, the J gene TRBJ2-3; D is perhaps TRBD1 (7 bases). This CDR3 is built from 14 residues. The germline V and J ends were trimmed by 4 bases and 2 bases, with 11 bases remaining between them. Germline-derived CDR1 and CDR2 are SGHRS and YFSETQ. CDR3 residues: CASSRGTATDTQYF. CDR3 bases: TGCGCCAGCAGCCGCGGGACAGCCACAGATACGCAGTATTTT.

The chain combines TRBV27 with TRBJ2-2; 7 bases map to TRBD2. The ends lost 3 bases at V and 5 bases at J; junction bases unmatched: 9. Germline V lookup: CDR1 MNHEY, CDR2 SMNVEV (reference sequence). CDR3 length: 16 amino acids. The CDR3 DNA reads TGTGCCAGCAGTTTGGTGGCGGGAGCAGGGACCGGGGAGCTGTTTTTT. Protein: CASSLVAGAGTGELFF.

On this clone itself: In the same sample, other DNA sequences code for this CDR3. The CDR3 DNA reads as TGCGCCAGCAGCCAATCCCATTCGACAGGGGGCAATGGGAACACCATATATTTT. Protein sequence: CASSQSHSTGGNGNTIYF. The chain joins TRBV4-3 to TRBJ1-3, with TRBD1 matching 10 bases. This CDR3 region has 18 residues. Germline V lookup: CDR1 LGHNA, CDR2 YSLEER. V lost 2 bases, J lost 7 bases, and 14 bases stayed unmatched.

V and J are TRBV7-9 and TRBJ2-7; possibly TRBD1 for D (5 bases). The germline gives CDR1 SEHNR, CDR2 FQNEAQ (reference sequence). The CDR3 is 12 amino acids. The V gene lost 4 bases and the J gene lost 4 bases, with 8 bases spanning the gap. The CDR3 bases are TGTGCCAGCAGCTCGCAGGGATACGAGCAGTACTTC. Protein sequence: CASSSQGYEQYF.

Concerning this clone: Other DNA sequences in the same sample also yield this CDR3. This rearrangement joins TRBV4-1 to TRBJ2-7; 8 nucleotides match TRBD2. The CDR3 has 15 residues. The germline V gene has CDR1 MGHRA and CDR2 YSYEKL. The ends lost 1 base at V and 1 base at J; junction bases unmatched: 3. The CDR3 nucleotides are TGCGCCAGCAGCCAAGCCGGCGGGGGGTCCTACGAGCAGTACTTC. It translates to CASSQAGGGSYEQYF.

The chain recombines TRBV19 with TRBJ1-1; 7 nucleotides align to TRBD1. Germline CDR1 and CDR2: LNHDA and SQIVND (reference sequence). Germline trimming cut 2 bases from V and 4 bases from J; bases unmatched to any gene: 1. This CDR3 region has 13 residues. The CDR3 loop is CASSIRGRTEAFF. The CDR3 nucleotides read TGTGCCAGTAGTATAAGGGGGCGCACTGAAGCTTTCTTT.

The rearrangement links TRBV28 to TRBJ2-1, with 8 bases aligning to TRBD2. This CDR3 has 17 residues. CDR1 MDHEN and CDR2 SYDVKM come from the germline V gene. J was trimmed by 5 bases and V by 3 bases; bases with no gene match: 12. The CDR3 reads CASSFPLNSGADNEQFF. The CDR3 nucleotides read TGTGCCAGCAGTTTCCCCTTGAATAGCGGGGCGGACAATGAGCAGTTCTTC.

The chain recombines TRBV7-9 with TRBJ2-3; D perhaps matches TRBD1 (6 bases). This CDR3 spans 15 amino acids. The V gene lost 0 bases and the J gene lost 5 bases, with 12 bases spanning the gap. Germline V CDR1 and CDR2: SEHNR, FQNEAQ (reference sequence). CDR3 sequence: CASSLAGAGEDTQYF. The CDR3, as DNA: TGTGCCAGCAGCTTAGCTGGGGCAGGGGAAGATACGCAGTATTTT. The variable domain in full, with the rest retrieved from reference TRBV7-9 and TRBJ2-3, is DTGVSQNPRHKITKRGQNVTFRCDPISEHNRLYWYRQTLGQGPEFLTYFQNEAQLEKSRLLSDRFSAERPKGSFSTLEIQRTEQGDSAMYLCASSLAGAGEDTQYFGPGTRLTVL.

Here the CDR3 reads CASSKPRQGLGEKLFF. The CDR3 nucleotides are TGTGCCAGCAGCAAACCGAGACAGGGGTTAGGCGAAAAACTGTTTTTT. The chain is built from TRBV7-2 and TRBJ1-4; 8 bases map to TRBD1. This CDR3 region has 16 residues. Germline trimming cut 5 bases from V and 8 bases from J; bases unmatched to any gene: 13. The germline CDR1 and CDR2 sequences are SGHTA and FQGNSA.

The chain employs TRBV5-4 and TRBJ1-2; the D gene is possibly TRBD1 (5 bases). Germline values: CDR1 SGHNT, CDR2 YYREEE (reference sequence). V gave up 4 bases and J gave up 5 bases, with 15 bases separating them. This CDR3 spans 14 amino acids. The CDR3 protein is CASSPDSSLYGYTF. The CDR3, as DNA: TGTGCCAGCAGCCCCGACAGCTCCCTATATGGCTACACCTTC. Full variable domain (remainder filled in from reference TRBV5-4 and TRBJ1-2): ETGVTQSPTHLIKTRGQQVTLRCSSQSGHNTVSWYQQALGQGPQFIFQYYREEENGRGNFPPRFSGLQFPNYSSELNVNALELDDSALYLCASSPDSSLYGYTFGSGTRLTVV.

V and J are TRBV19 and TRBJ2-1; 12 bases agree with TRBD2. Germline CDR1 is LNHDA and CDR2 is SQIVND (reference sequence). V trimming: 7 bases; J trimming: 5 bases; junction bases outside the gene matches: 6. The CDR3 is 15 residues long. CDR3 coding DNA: TGTGCCAGTAAGTCCCTAGCGGGAGGGAACAATGAGCAGTTCTTC. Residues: CASKSLAGGNNEQFF.